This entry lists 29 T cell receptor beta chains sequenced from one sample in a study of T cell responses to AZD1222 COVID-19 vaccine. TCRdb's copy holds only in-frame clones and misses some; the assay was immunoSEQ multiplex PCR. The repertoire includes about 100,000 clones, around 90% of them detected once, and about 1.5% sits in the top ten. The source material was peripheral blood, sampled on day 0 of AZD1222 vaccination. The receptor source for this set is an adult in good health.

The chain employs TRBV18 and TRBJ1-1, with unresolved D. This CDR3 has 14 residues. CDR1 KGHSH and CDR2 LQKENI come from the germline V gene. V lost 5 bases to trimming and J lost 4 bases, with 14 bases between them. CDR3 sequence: CASSAGRGGTEAFF. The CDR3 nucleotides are TGTGCCAGCTCAGCAGGACGGGGTGGCACTGAAGCTTTCTTT.

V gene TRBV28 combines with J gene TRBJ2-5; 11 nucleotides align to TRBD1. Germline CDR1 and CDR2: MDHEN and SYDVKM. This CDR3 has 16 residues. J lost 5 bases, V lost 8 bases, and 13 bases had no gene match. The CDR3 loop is CASSVGGQGARETQYF. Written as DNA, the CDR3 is TGTGCCAGCTCCGTGGGTGGACAGGGGGCGCGGGAGACCCAGTACTTC. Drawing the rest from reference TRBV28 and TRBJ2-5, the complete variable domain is DVKVTQSSRYLVKRTGEKVFLECVQDMDHENMFWYRQDPGLGLRLIYFSYDVKMKEKGDIPEGYSVSREKKERFSLILESASTNQTSMYLCASSVGGQGARETQYFGPGTRLLVL.

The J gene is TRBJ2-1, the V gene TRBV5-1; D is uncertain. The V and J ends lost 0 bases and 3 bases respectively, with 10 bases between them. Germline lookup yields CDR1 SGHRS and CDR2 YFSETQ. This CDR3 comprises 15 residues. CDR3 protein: CASSLVGSIYNEQFF. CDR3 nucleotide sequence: TGCGCCAGCAGCTTGGTTGGCTCAATCTACAATGAGCAGTTCTTC.

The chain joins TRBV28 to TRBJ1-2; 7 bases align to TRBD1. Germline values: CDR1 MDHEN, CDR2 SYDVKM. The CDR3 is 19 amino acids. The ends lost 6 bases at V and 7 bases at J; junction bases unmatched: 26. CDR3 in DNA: TGTGCCAGCAGCCCCAGTTTATATTTACGGGACAGCTTAGGAATTGGCTACACCTTC. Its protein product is CASSPSLYLRDSLGIGYTF.

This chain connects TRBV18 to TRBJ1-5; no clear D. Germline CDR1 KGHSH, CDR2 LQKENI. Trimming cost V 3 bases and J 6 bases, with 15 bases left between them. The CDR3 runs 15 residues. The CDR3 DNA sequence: TGTGCCAGCTCACCGGAAGGGCGGCATAGTCAGCCCCAGCATTTT. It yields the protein CASSPEGRHSQPQHF.

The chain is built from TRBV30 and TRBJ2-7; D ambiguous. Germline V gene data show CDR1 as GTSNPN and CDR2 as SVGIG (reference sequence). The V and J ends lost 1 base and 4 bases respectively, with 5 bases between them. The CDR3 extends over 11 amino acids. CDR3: CAWSAEYEQYF. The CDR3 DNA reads TGTGCCTGGAGTGCAGAGTACGAGCAGTACTTC.

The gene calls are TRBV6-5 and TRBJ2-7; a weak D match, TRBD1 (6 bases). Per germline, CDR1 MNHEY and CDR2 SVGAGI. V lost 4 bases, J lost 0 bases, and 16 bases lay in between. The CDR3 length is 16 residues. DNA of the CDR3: TGTGCCAGCAGTTCAACCCCGGGACACAGCTCCTACGAGCAGTACTTC. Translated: CASSSTPGHSSYEQYF.

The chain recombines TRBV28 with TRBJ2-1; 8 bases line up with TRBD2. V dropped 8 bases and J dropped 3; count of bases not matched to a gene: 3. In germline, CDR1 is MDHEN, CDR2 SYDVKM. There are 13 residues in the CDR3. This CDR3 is CASGAGGYNEQFF. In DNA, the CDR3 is TGTGCCAGCGGGGCGGGAGGCTACAATGAGCAGTTCTTC.

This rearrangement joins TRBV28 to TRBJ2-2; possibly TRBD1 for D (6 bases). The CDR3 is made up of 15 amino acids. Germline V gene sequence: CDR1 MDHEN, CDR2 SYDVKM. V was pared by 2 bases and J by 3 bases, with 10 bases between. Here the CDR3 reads CASSLQGFDTGELFF. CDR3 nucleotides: TGTGCCAGCAGTTTACAGGGGTTCGACACCGGGGAGCTGTTTTTT.

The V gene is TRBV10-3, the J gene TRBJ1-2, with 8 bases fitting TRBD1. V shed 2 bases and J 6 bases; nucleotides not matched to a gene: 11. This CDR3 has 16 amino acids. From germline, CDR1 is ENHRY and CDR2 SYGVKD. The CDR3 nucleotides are TGTGCCATCAGTGAGCTGCCAGGGGGCCGTTCGGATGGCTACACCTTC. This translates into CAISELPGGRSDGYTF.

As DNA, the CDR3 is TGTGCCAGCGGGACAGGCAATCAGCCCCAGCATTTT. Protein: CASGTGNQPQHF. J is TRBJ1-5 and V is TRBV28; 7 bases map to TRBD1. V trimming: 8 bases; J trimming: 2 bases; junction bases outside the gene matches: 0. This CDR3 contains 12 residues. CDR1 is MDHEN and CDR2 is SYDVKM in the germline V gene.

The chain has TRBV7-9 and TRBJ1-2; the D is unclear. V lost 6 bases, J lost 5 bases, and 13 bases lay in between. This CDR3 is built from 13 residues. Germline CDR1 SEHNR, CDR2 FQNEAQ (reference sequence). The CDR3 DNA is TGTGCCAGCAGGCCCGCAACCTCATATGGCTACACCTTC. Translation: CASRPATSYGYTF.

The CDR3 reads CASSFGYSYEQYF. As DNA, the CDR3 is TGTGCCAGCAGCTTTGGTTACTCCTACGAGCAGTACTTC. The V call is TRBV7-3, the J call TRBJ2-7; no clear D gene. CDR1 and CDR2 from the germline V gene are SGHTA and FQGTGA. This CDR3 spans 13 amino acids. The ends were cut back, 3 bases at V and 0 bases at J, with 6 bases in the middle.

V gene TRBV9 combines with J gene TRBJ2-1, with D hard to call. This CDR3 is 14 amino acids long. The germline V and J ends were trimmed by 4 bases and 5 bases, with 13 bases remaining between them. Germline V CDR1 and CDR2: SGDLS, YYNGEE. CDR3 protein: CASSPRGSNNEQFF. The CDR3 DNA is TGTGCCAGCAGCCCGCGAGGCAGTAACAATGAGCAGTTCTTC.

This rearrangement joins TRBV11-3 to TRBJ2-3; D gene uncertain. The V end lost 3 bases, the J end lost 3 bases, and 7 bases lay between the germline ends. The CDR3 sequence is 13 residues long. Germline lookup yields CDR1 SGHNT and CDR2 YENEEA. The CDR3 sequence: CASSFLGTDTQYF. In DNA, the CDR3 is TGTGCCAGCAGCTTTCTGGGTACAGATACGCAGTATTTT.

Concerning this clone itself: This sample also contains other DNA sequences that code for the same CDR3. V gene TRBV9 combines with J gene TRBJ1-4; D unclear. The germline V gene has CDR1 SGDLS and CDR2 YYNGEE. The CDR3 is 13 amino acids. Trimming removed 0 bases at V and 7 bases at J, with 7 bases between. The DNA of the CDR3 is TGTGCCAGCAGCGTAGGAGTTGGTGAAAAACTGTTTTTT. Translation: CASSVGVGEKLFF.

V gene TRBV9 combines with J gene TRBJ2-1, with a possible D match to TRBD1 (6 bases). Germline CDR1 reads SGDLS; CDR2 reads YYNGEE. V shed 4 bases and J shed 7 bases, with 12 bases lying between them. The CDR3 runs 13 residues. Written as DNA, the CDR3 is TGTGCCAGCAGCTTTCGACAGGCAAATGAGCAGTTCTTC. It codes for CASSFRQANEQFF.

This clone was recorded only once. Written as DNA, the CDR3 is TGTGCCAGCAGTGGTGGCAGGCTGAGCTCTGGAAACACCATATATTTT. This codes for CASSGGRLSSGNTIYF. The gene calls are TRBV25-1 and TRBJ1-3, with unresolved D. V was trimmed by 4 bases and J by 0 bases, leaving 13 bases between them. Germline lookup yields CDR1 MGHDK and CDR2 SYGVNS. The CDR3 spans 16 residues.

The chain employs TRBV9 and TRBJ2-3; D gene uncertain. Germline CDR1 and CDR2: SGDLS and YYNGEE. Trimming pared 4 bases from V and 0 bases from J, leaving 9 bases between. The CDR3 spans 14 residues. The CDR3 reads CASSSGGSTDTQYF. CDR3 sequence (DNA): TGTGCCAGCAGCTCGGGCGGAAGCACAGATACGCAGTATTTT. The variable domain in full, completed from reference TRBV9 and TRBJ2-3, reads DSGVTQTPKHLITATGQRVTLRCSPRSGDLSVYWYQQSLDQGLQFLIQYYNGEERAKGNILERFSAQQFPDLHSELNLSSLELGDSALYFCASSSGGSTDTQYFGPGTRLTVL.

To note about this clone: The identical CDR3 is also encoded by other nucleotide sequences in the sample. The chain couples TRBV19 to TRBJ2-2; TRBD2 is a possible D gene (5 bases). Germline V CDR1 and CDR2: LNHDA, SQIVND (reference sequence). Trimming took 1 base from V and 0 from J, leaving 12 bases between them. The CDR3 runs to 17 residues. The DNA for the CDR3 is TGTGCCAGTAGTATAGGTCCCAGCGGAGCGAACACCGGGGAGCTGTTTTTT. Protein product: CASSIGPSGANTGELFF.

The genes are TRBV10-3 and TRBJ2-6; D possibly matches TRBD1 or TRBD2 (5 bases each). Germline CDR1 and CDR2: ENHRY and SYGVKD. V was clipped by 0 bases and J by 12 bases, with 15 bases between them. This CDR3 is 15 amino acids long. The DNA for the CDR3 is TGTGCCATCAGTGAGTCGAGGGCAGGGAGCCCCGTCCTGACTTTC. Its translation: CAISESRAGSPVLTF.

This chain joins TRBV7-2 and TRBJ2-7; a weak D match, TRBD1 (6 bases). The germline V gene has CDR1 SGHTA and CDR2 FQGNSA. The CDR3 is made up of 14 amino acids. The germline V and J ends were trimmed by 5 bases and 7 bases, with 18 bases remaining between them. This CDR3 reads CASSPGPHQGEQYF. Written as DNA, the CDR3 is TGTGCCAGCAGCCCGGGACCCCATCAGGGGGAGCAGTACTTC.

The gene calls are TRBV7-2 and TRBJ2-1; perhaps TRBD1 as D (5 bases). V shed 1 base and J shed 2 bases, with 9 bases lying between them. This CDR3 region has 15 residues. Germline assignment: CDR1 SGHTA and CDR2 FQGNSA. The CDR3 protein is CASSLERGTYNEQFF. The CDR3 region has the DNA TGTGCCAGCAGCTTAGAAAGGGGCACCTACAATGAGCAGTTCTTC.

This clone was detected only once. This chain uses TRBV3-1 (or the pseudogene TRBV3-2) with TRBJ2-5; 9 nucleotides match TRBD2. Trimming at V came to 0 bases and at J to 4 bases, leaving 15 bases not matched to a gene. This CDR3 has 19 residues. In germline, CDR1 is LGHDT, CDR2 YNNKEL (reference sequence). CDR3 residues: CASSQDPGLAGPIGETQYF. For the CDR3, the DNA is TGTGCCAGCAGCCAAGATCCTGGGCTAGCGGGACCCATCGGAGAGACCCAGTACTTC.

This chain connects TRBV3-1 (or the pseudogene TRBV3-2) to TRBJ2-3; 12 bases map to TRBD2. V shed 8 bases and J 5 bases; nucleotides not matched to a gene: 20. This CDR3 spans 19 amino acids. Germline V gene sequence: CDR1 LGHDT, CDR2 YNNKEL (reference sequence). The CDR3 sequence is CASGRTRLAGEHEVDTQYF. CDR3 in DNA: TGTGCCAGCGGGCGGACGAGACTAGCGGGAGAGCACGAGGTAGATACGCAGTATTTT.

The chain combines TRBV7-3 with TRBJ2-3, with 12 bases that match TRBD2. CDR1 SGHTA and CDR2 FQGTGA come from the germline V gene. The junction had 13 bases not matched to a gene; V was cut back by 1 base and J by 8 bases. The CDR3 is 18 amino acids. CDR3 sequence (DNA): TGTGCCAGCAGCTTAAGCGAGCCTGGACTAGCGGGATCCGGTACGCAGTATTTT. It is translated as CASSLSEPGLAGSGTQYF.

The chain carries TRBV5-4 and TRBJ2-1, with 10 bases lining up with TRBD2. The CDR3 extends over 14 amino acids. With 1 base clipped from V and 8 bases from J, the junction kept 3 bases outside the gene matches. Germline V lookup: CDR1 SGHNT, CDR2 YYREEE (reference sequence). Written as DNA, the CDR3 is TGTGCCAGCAGCTTGAGCGGGAGGGGGGATGAGCAGTTCTTC. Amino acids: CASSLSGRGDEQFF. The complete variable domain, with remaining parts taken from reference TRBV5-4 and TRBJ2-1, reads ETGVTQSPTHLIKTRGQQVTLRCSSQSGHNTVSWYQQALGQGPQFIFQYYREEENGRGNFPPRFSGLQFPNYSSELNVNALELDDSALYLCASSLSGRGDEQFFGPGTRLTVL.

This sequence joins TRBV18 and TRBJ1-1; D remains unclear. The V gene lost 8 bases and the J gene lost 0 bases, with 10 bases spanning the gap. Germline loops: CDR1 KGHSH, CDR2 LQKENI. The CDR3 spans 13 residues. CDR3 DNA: TGTGCCAGCCTCGTCCAGATGAACACTGAAGCTTTCTTT. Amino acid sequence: CASLVQMNTEAFF. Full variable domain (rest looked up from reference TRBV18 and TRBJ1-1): NAGVMQNPRHLVRRRGQEARLRCSPMKGHSHVYWYRQLPEEGLKFMVYLQKENIIDESGMPKERFSAEFPKEGPSILRIQQVVRGDSAAYFCASLVQMNTEAFFGQGTRLTVV.

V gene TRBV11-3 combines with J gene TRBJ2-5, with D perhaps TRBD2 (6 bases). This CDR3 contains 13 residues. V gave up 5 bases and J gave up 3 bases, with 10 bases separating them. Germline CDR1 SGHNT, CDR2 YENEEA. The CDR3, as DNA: TGTGCCAGCAGCAACGGGGGAGAAGAGACCCAGTACTTC. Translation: CASSNGGEETQYF.